Below are 5 T cell receptor beta chains sequenced from a single sample in a study of blood T cell repertoires in COVID-19. Produced via immunoSEQ multiplex PCR; TCRdb's table is partial and in-frame only. The data contain 280,000 or so clones, about nine tenths of them singletons. The sequenced sample was peripheral blood. These receptors all stem from a young woman who had recovered from COVID-19.

The rearrangement links TRBV19 to TRBJ2-7; 7 nucleotides align to TRBD1. CDR1 LNHDA and CDR2 SQIVND come from the germline V gene (reference sequence). V gave up 0 bases and J gave up 6 bases; unmatched junction bases: 2. There are 13 residues in the CDR3. This chain's CDR3 is CASSIDNRGEQYF. DNA for the CDR3: TGTGCCAGTAGTATAGACAACAGGGGCGAGCAGTACTTC.

The V gene is TRBV5-1, the J gene TRBJ2-2; the D gene is possibly TRBD1 (6 bases). Deletions cut 0 bases from V and 1 base from J, with 19 bases between. This CDR3 comprises 19 residues. The V gene's germline CDR1 is SGHRS and CDR2 YFSETQ. In DNA, the CDR3 is TGCGCCAGCAGCTTGGTCATTGATTCAGGGGACCAGAACACCGGGGAGCTGTTTTTT. This translates into CASSLVIDSGDQNTGELFF. Full variable domain (outside the CDR3, taken from reference TRBV5-1 and TRBJ2-2): KAGVTQTPRYLIKTRGQQVTLSCSPISGHRSVSWYQQTPGQGLQFLFEYFSETQRNKGNFPGRFSGRQFSNSRSEMNVSTLELGDSALYLCASSLVIDSGDQNTGELFFGEGSRLTVL.

The chain joins TRBV28 to TRBJ2-7; TRBD2 agrees at 14 bases. Unmatched junction bases numbered 7, after V lost 3 bases and J lost 6 bases. Germline-derived CDR1 and CDR2 are MDHEN and SYDVKM. The CDR3 totals 16 residues. CDR3 sequence (DNA): TGTGCCAGCAGTTTCCCGACTAGCGGGGGGGTGGTCGAGCAGTACTTC. Translated: CASSFPTSGGVVEQYF.

The chain recombines TRBV19 with TRBJ1-1; D possibly corresponds to TRBD1 (5 bases). V dropped 7 bases and J dropped 3 bases, with 15 bases sitting between them. The germline V gene encodes CDR1 LNHDA and CDR2 SQIVND (reference sequence). The CDR3 spans 14 residues. The CDR3 protein is CASKATAEDTEAFF. DNA of the CDR3: TGTGCCAGTAAGGCGACAGCTGAAGACACTGAAGCTTTCTTT.

The chain uses TRBV7-3 and TRBJ2-1; D may be TRBD2 (7 bases). The germline gives CDR1 SGHTA, CDR2 FQGTGA. The CDR3 loop spans 13 amino acids. V gave up 3 bases and J gave up 9 bases, with 12 bases separating them. CDR3 bases: TGTGCCAGCAGCTTTTCTGCGGGGGCTGAGCAGTTCTTC. It translates to CASSFSAGAEQFF.